The present T cell receptor beta chain was sequenced within a study of beta chain features in type 1 diabetes. Germline V CDR1 and CDR2: MNHNS, SASEGT. V was pared by 6 bases and J by 8 bases, with 10 bases between. This CDR3 is 11 amino acids long. This clone was seen a few times. Of the isolated RNA, all was reverse transcribed, and so the sequenced material was expressed TCRB transcripts. It was found that naive, central memory and regulatory T cell samples averaged roughly 3.6 million reads. Some clones are missing from TCRdb's copy, which holds only in-frame ones; the method was immunoSEQ multiplex PCR. The repertoire holds 200,000 to 250,000 clones, with about 10% as singletons.

The chain carries TRBV6-1 and TRBJ1-2, with a possible D match to TRBD1 (5 bases). The receptor's source is a woman aged 18-30 years in good health. Source material: naive CD4+ T cells from blood. DNA for the CDR3: TGTGCCAGCAGCCAAAAGGGGGGCTACACCTTC. This translates into CASSQKGGYTF.